The text below deals with one TCR beta chain. Germline values: CDR1 SGHNT, CDR2 YENEEA. V trimming: 3 bases; J trimming: 6 bases; junction bases outside the gene matches: 7. CDR3 length: 15 residues. This sample was taken from a study of blood T cell repertoires in COVID-19. Overall study context: Sources were T cells, B-cell-depleted T cells, or PBMCs; the material itself was cDNA or gDNA.

As handled by the study authors: Estimation of nucleated cell counts relied on the amplification of reference gene primers. Method: immunoSEQ multiplex PCR; TCRdb's copy keeps in-frame clones and lacks some. That table furnishes V, J and clone size, whereas the DNA furnished D and trimming. In the table there are fewer than 65,000 clones, around 90% of which are singletons. Material: peripheral blood. The TCR was taken from a human donor with acute or convalescent COVID-19. The donor label of this sample is uncertain. The V gene is TRBV11-3, the J gene TRBJ2-1, with 8 bases aligning to TRBD1. The CDR3: CASSFTGGLGNEQFF. The CDR3 bases are TGTGCCAGCAGCTTCACAGGGGGACTCGGCAATGAGCAGTTCTTC. Together with reference TRBV11-3 and TRBJ2-1, the CDR3 gives the full variable domain: EAGVVQSPRYKIIEKKQPVAFWCNPISGHNTLYWYLQNLGQGPELLIRYENEEAVDDSQLPKDRFSAERLKGVDSTLKIQPAELGDSAVYLCASSFTGGLGNEQFFGPGTRLTVL.